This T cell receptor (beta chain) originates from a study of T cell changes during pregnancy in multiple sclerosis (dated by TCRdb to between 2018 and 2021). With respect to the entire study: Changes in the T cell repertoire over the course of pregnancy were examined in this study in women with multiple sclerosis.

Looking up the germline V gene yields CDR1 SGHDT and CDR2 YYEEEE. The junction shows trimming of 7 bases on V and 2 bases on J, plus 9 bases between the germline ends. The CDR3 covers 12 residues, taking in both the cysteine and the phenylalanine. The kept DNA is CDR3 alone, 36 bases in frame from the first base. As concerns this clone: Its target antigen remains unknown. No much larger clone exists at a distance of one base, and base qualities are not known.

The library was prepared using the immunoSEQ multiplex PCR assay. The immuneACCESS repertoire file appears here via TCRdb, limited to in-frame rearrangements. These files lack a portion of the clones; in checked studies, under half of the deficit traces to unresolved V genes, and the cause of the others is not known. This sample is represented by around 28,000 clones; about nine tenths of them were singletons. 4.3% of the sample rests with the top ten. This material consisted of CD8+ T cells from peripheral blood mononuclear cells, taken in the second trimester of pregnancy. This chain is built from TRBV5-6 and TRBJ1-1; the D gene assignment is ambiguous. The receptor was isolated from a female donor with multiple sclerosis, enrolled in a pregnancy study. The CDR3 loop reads CASLRGNTEAFF. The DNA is TGTGCCAGCCTGCGGGGAAACACTGAAGCTTTCTTT.